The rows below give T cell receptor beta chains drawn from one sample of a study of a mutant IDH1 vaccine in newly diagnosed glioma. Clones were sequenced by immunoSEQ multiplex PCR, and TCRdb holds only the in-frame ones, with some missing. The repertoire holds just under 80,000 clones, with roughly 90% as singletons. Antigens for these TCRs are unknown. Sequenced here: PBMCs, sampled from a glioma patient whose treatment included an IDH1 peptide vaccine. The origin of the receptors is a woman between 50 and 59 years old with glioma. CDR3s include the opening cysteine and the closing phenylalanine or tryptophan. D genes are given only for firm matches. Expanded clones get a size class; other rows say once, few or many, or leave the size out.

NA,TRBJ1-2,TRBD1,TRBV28,TGTGCCAGCAGTTTGTTCGGACAGGGGGCGCTGGGCTACACCTTC,CASSLFGQGALGYTF
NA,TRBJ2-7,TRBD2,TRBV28,TGTGCCAGCAGCCGACTAGGACTAGCGGACGAGCAGTACTTC,CASSRLGLADEQYF
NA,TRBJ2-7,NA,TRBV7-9,TGTGCCAGCAGCTTAGGTCAGACTCGGGGCTACGAGCAGTACTTC,CASSLGQTRGYEQYF
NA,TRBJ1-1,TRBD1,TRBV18,TGTGCCAGCTCGAAAGACAGGGGGGTGAACACTGAAGCTTTCTTT,CASSKDRGVNTEAFF
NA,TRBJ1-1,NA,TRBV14,TGTGCCAGCAGCCAACGGGGTTGGACTGAAGCTTTCTTT,CASSQRGWTEAFF
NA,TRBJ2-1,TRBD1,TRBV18,TGTGCCAGCTCACCTCTCAGGGACAGCTCCAATGAGCAGTTCTTC,CASSPLRDSSNEQFF
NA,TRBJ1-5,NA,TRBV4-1,TGCGCCAGCAGCCAAGATAGGCGGCAGGGCCTTCAGCCCCAGCATTTT,CASSQDRRQGLQPQHF
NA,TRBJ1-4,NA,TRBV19,TGTGCCAGTAGGCACGGGAAGAGCGGTGATGAAAAACTGTTTTTT,CASRHGKSGDEKLFF
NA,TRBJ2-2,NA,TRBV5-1,TGCGCCAGCAGCTCTAGCCGGGCGCTAATGAACACCGGGGAGCTGTTTTTT,CASSSSRALMNTGELFF
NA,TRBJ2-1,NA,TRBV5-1,TGCGCCAGCAGCTCGGGGGCCTCCTACAATGAGCAGTTCTTC,CASSSGASYNEQFF
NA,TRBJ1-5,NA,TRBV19,TGTGCCAGTAGTATAGCACCATATAGCAATCAGCCCCAGCATTTT,CASSIAPYSNQPQHF
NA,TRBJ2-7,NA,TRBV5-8,TGTGCCAGCAGCTTGCTTGAGCAGTACTTC,CASSLLEQYF
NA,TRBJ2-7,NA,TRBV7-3,TGTGCCAGCAGCTTAACGCGTGGCGGCCGGGCCGAGCAGTACTTC,CASSLTRGGRAEQYF
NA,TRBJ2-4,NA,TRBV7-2,TGTGCCAGCAGCGCGGGTCACAGGGTTTTAGCCAAAAACATTCAGTACTTC,CASSAGHRVLAKNIQYF
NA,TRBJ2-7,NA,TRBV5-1,TGCGCCAGCAGCTTGGGCGTAGGGACCTACGAGCAGTACTTC,CASSLGVGTYEQYF
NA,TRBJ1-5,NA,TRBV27,TGTGCCAGCAGTGATTTCGGTCAGCCCCAGCATTTT,CASSDFGQPQHF
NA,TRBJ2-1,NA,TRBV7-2,TGTGCCAGCAGTCGGACGGGGGGCACGATCTACAATGAGCAGTTCTTC,CASSRTGGTIYNEQFF
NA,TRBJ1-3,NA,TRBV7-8,TGTGCCAGCAGCTTAGGGGCGCCAGGGAGTAGAAACACCATATATTTT,CASSLGAPGSRNTIYF
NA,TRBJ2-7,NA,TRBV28,TGTGCCAGCAGTTTAGACAGACGCGAGCAGTACTTC,CASSLDRREQYF
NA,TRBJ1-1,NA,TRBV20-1,TGCAGTGCTAGTGTCAGCGAAGCTTTCTTT,CSASVSEAFF
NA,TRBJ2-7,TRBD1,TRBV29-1,TGCAGCGTCGGACAGGGAGGTTACGAGCAGTACTTC,CSVGQGGYEQYF
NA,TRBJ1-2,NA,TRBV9,TGTGCCAGCAGCGCTCCCCCCAGGACACCAGAATCTTATGGCTACACCTTC,CASSAPPRTPESYGYTF
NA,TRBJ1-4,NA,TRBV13,TGTGCCAGCAGCCCATCCGGGGTCTATAATGAAAAACTGTTTTTT,CASSPSGVYNEKLFF
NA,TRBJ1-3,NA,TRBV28,TGTGCCAGCAGTCTAGCTGTTGGCCTTGGAAACACCATATATTTT,CASSLAVGLGNTIYF
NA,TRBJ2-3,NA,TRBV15,TGTGCCACCAGCAGGGCACTAGGAATGGGCACAGATACGCAGTATTTT,CATSRALGMGTDTQYF
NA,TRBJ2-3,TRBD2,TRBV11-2,TGTGCCAGCAGCTTAGCAGGGCGGGAGACAACGCAGTATTTT,CASSLAGRETTQYF
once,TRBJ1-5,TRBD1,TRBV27,TGTGCCAGCAGTTTTGGGCAGGGGGGTCAGCCCCAGCATTTT,CASSFGQGGQPQHF
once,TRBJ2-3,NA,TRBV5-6,TGTGCCAGCAGCTGGGCGCTTTCAGATACGCAGTATTTT,CASSWALSDTQYF
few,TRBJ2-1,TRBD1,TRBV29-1,TGCAGCGGGACCCCGGGACAGGGAGACAATGAGCAGTTCTTC,CSGTPGQGDNEQFF
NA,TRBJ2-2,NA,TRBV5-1,TGCGCCAGCAGCTTGGTGCGGAGGCGAGACACCGGGGAGCTGTTTTTT,CASSLVRRRDTGELFF
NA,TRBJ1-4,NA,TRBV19,TGTGCCAGTACCTCCAGAAGAGGCGGGACCGAAAAACTGTTTTTT,CASTSRRGGTEKLFF
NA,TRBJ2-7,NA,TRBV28,TGTGCCAGCAGCCAGGACGTTTCCTCCTACGAGCAGTACTTC,CASSQDVSSYEQYF
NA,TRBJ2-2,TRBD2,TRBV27,TGTGCCAGCAAAGCGGGAGGGAGTGACGGGGAGCTGTTTTTT,CASKAGGSDGELFF
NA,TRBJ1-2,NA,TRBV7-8,TGTGCCAGCAGCTTAGCGTGGCAGGGGAACTATGGCTACACCTTC,CASSLAWQGNYGYTF
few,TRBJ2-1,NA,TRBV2,TGTGCCAGCAGTGAGCCATTCAGGGTCGAGCAGTTCTTC,CASSEPFRVEQFF
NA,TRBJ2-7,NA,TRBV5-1,TGCGCCAGCAGGGGAACCGCTTCCTACGAGCAGTACTTC,CASRGTASYEQYF
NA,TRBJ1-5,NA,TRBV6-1,TGTGCCAGCACCAAGGGACCCAGGGTCGACCAGCCCCAGCATTTT,CASTKGPRVDQPQHF
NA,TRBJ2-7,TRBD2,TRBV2,TGTGCCAGCAGTGAAAGCGGGGGACCTACTTTAGGGGACCAAAACTACGAGCAGTACTTC,CASSESGGPTLGDQNYEQYF
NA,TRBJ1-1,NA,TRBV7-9,TGTGCCAGCAGCCGGGTGGAGCGGGCCACTGAAGCTTTCTTT,CASSRVERATEAFF
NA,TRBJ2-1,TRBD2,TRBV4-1,TGCGCCAGCAGCCAAGGAGGCCTAGCGGGAGTTACTTACAATGAGCAGTTCTTC,CASSQGGLAGVTYNEQFF
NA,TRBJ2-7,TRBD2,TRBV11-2,TGTGCCAGCAGCCCGGGACTAGCGGGCAGCTACGAGCAGTACTTC,CASSPGLAGSYEQYF
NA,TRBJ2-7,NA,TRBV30,TGTGCCTGGAGTGCGGCGGGGGAGCAGTACTTC,CAWSAAGEQYF
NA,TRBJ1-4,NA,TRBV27,TGTGCCAGCAGTTTAGCTCCCGTCGGTAATGAAAAACTGTTTTTT,CASSLAPVGNEKLFF
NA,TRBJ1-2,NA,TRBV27,TGTGCCAGCAGTTTAACCATGGGGGATAGGGTCTATGGCTACACCTTC,CASSLTMGDRVYGYTF
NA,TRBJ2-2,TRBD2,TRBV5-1,TGCGCCAGCAGCCGGATGGGCGGGAGGTCCACCGGGGAGCTGTTTTTT,CASSRMGGRSTGELFF
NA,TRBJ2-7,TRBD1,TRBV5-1,TGCGCCAGCAGCTTTGGGACAGGGGACCCGCTCCGGTTTTACTACGAGCAGTACTTC,CASSFGTGDPLRFYYEQYF
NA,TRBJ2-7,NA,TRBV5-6,TGTGCCAGCAGCTCTAGCGGGACAGGAACCTACGAGCAGTACTTC,CASSSSGTGTYEQYF